This T cell receptor (beta chain) was captured in a study of blood T cell repertoires in COVID-19. Turning to the study itself: From T cells, B-cell-depleted T cells, or PBMCs came the material, which was cDNA or gDNA.

How the authors handled the data: Amplification with reference gene primers provided the estimates of nucleated cell counts. Sequencing used immunoSEQ multiplex PCR; TCRdb keeps in-frame clones, though not all of them. For V, J and clone size, that table is used; D and trimming come from the DNA. In the table there are about 68,000 clones, about nine tenths of which are singletons. Germline V gene data show CDR1 as MDHEN and CDR2 as SYDVKM. Trimming took 10 bases from V and 2 from J; bases not matched to a gene: 1. The length of the CDR3 is 12 residues. The V call is TRBV28, the J call TRBJ1-5; 8 nucleotides agree with TRBD1. Material for sequencing was peripheral blood. The TCR originated in a man aged 50 to 60 with COVID-19, enrolled during active disease. CDR3 sequence: CATTGGNQPQHF. The CDR3 DNA sequence: TGTGCCACGACAGGGGGCAATCAGCCCCAGCATTTT.